The 30 T cell receptor beta chains below all came from one sample that was sequenced in a study of sequential checkpoint blockade in melanoma (dated by TCRdb to the late 2010s). Library creation used the immunoSEQ multiplex PCR assay. TCRdb retrieved this table from immuneACCESS and kept in-frame rearrangements only. Not all clones are present; in checked studies, unresolved V genes account for under half, and no reason is known for the remainder. This sample is represented by roughly 20,000 clones; about 27% of them were singletons. Clones ranked in the top ten supply approximately 6.7% of the sample. The treatment or condition label on this specimen signifies: randomized to nivolumab then ipilimumab (arm A) or the reverse (arm B). Sequenced material: tumor tissue (inferred from file names), taken from a patient given nivolumab and ipilimumab in sequence. Receptors were obtained from a human donor with melanoma.

The chain uses TRBV19 and TRBJ1-5, with D perhaps TRBD1 (5 bases). This CDR3 is built from 13 residues. The V end lost 0 bases, the J end lost 7 bases, and 7 bases lay between the germline ends. CDR1 and CDR2 (germline): LNHDA, SQIVND (reference sequence). The CDR3 region is CASSIDGQQPQHF. In DNA form, the CDR3 reads TGTGCCAGTAGTATAGATGGACAACAGCCCCAGCATTTT.

V and J are TRBV28 and TRBJ1-4; 7 bases align to TRBD1. Germline lookup yields CDR1 MDHEN and CDR2 SYDVKM. This CDR3 is 15 amino acids long. V gave up 6 bases and J gave up 10 bases; unmatched junction bases: 14. The CDR3 DNA follows: TGTGCCAGCAGCTCATCCCGACAGGGTTTTGGAAAACTGTTTTTT. This encodes CASSSSRQGFGKLFF.

This clone counts as medium-sized. The chain's CDR3 is CASSIGYGGETQYF. For the CDR3, the DNA is TGTGCCAGTAGTATAGGGTACGGGGGTGAGACCCAGTACTTC. This chain joins TRBV19 and TRBJ2-5, with a tentative D call TRBD2 (6 bases). Germline loops: CDR1 LNHDA, CDR2 SQIVND (reference sequence). This CDR3 region has 14 residues. V was trimmed by 1 base and J by 5 bases, leaving 11 bases between them.

The V call is TRBV10-3, the J call TRBJ2-1; TRBD2 aligns across 8 bases. CDR3 size: 15 residues. The J segment lost 5 bases and the V segment lost 2 bases, leaving 5 bases of the junction unmatched. Germline CDR1 reads ENHRY; CDR2 reads SYGVKD. Here the CDR3 DNA reads TGTGCCATCAGTGAGGGAGCGGGGGAGAACAATGAGCAGTTCTTC. Protein sequence: CAISEGAGENNEQFF.

The genes are TRBV28 and TRBJ1-1; tentatively, D is TRBD1 (6 bases). Trimming removed 3 bases from V and 0 bases from J, with 17 bases in between. In germline, CDR1 is MDHEN, CDR2 SYDVKM. This CDR3 contains 17 residues. In DNA, the CDR3 is TGTGCCAGCAGTTTCGGGACCCCCGGACAGTTGAACACTGAAGCTTTCTTT. Residues: CASSFGTPGQLNTEAFF.

This clone has at least ten counts. This rearrangement joins TRBV11-3 to TRBJ2-5; D remains unclear. The germline gives CDR1 SGHNT, CDR2 YENEEA. This CDR3 spans 14 amino acids. Between the trimmed V and J ends, which lost 6 bases and 4 bases, there was a span of 15 bases. In nucleotides, the CDR3 is TGTGCCAGCAGGTCCATGAATTCGGGAGAGACCCAGTACTTC. Residues: CASRSMNSGETQYF.

In its sample, this clone was seen a few times. The V call is TRBV11-3, the J call TRBJ1-1; 8 bases map to TRBD1. From germline, CDR1 is SGHNT and CDR2 YENEEA. V shed 2 bases, J shed 0 bases, and the junction held 14 bases outside the gene matches. This CDR3 has 19 amino acids. CDR3 sequence reads: CASSLRPGTGVSMNTEAFF. The CDR3 coding sequence is TGTGCCAGCAGCTTACGCCCCGGGACAGGCGTTTCCATGAACACTGAAGCTTTCTTT.

CDR3 DNA: TGTGCCAGCAGCCCACGGTGGACAGCTAACTATGGCTACACCTTC. Translation gives CASSPRWTANYGYTF. V usage is TRBV7-5 and J usage is TRBJ1-2; the DNA was not used to check the table's D call, TRBD1. TRBV7-5 is given as a pseudogene. The CDR3 has 15 residues.

This clone was picked up many times. The chain recombines TRBV6-8 with TRBJ2-3, with D perhaps being TRBD1 or TRBD2 (5 bases each). The CDR3 length is 13 residues. Trimming stripped 10 bases from V and 0 bases from J, with 11 bases between. Germline assignment: CDR1 MNHGY and CDR2 SAAAGT. CDR3 bases: TGTGCCACCAGGGACGCTAGCACAGATACGCAGTATTTT. Translated, it gives CATRDASTDTQYF.

The chain recombines TRBV5-1 with TRBJ2-2, with 7 bases fitting TRBD1. The CDR3 runs to 14 residues. Germline CDR1 SGHRS, CDR2 YFSETQ. Trimming took 4 bases from V and 9 from J; bases not matched to a gene: 9. In DNA, the CDR3 is TGCGCCAGCAGCCCCAGACAGGGAGCCAGGGAGCTGTTTTTT. Protein: CASSPRQGARELFF.

This clone was picked up a small number of times. The V gene is TRBV6-8, the J gene TRBJ2-2, with TRBD2 matching over 7 bases. The CDR3 is 17 residues long. Losses at the gene ends were 6 bases for V and 6 bases for J; bases not matched to a gene: 16. CDR1 and CDR2 from the germline V gene are MNHGY and SAAAGT. In DNA, the CDR3 is TGTGCCAGCAGCCTACGCCCCGGGGGGATCATCTCCGGGGAGCTGTTTTTT. As protein: CASSLRPGGIISGELFF.

This clone has only a few counts. V is TRBV11-3 and J is TRBJ2-2, with 8 bases lining up with TRBD2. V dropped 8 bases and J dropped 3; count of bases not matched to a gene: 5. The CDR3 spans 14 residues. Per the germline V gene, CDR1 is SGHNT and CDR2 is YENEEA. The CDR3 nucleotides are TGTGCCAGCGGCGGGAGGTGGGACACCGGGGAGCTGTTTTTT. As protein: CASGGRWDTGELFF.

The chain uses TRBV11-3 and TRBJ2-7; D gene ambiguous. Trimming left V 5 bases short and J 3 bases short, with 14 bases between. Germline lookup yields CDR1 SGHNT and CDR2 YENEEA. The CDR3 is made up of 14 amino acids. The CDR3 is CASSLWTEDYEQYF. Written as DNA, the CDR3 is TGTGCCAGCAGCCTCTGGACGGAAGACTACGAGCAGTACTTC.

This clone was seen a handful of times. The V and J genes are TRBV2 and TRBJ2-2; 7 nucleotides agree with TRBD2. V was clipped by 8 bases and J by 6 bases; unmatched bases: 9. The germline V gene encodes CDR1 SNHLY and CDR2 FYNNEI. This CDR3 comprises 14 residues. In DNA, the CDR3 is TGTGCCAGCGTGAGGACTAGGAGTTCCGGGGAGCTGTTTTTT. Its protein is CASVRTRSSGELFF. The complete variable domain, with remaining parts taken from reference TRBV2 and TRBJ2-2, reads EPEVTQTPSHQVTQMGQEVILRCVPISNHLYFYWYRQILGQKVEFLVSFYNNEISEKSEIFDDQFSVERPDGSNFTLKIRSTKLEDSAMYFCASVRTRSSGELFFGEGSRLTVL.

This clone was detected a few times. The chain couples TRBV11-3 to TRBJ2-1; 9 nucleotides line up with TRBD2. CDR1 and CDR2 (germline): SGHNT, YENEEA. The CDR3 sequence is 15 residues long. Trimming cost V 5 bases and J 7 bases; bases outside gene matches: 9. The CDR3 region has the DNA TGTGCCAGCAGCACGTCTAGCGGGATAAAGAATGAGCAGTTCTTC. Translating gives CASSTSSGIKNEQFF.

This clone was detected a few times. The chain uses TRBV28 and TRBJ2-1; D is unclear. The CDR3 spans 16 residues. From germline, CDR1 is MDHEN and CDR2 SYDVKM. Between the trimmed V and J ends, which lost 4 bases and 5 bases, there was a span of 18 bases. DNA for the CDR3: TGTGCCAGCAGTTATACCCTTCGCGGCCGCGACAATGAGCAGTTCTTC. Translation gives CASSYTLRGRDNEQFF.

V and J are TRBV19 and TRBJ2-5; D remains ambiguous. V shed 2 bases and J shed 1 base, with 5 bases lying between them. From germline, CDR1 is LNHDA and CDR2 SQIVND (reference sequence). The CDR3 contains 13 residues. CDR3 sequence (DNA): TGTGCCAGTAGTATATTCAGCCAAGAGACCCAGTACTTC. Translating it yields CASSIFSQETQYF. Supplemented by reference TRBV19 and TRBJ2-5, the full variable domain reads DGGITQSPKYLFRKEGQNVTLSCEQNLNHDAMYWYRQDPGQGLRLIYYSQIVNDFQKGDIAEGYSVSREKKESFPLTVTSAQKNPTAFYLCASSIFSQETQYFGPGTRLLVL.

This rearrangement joins TRBV6-8 to TRBJ1-6; a possible D gene is TRBD1 (5 bases). This CDR3 comprises 15 residues. V shed 6 bases and J shed 9 bases, with 18 bases lying between them. Germline CDR1 and CDR2: MNHGY and SAAAGT. This CDR3 is CASRENRGGSSPLHF. The CDR3 region has the DNA TGTGCCAGCAGGGAAAATCGTGGGGGAAGTTCACCCCTCCACTTT.

This clone was seen a handful of times. This chain joins TRBV9 and TRBJ2-2; D might be TRBD1 or TRBD2, each matching 6 bases. V was cut by 0 bases and J by 7 bases, with 19 bases left in between. Per germline, CDR1 SGDLS and CDR2 YYNGEE. This CDR3 is 17 amino acids long. The DNA for the CDR3 is TGTGCCAGCAGCGTAGTGAACAGGGACTCCCCGAACGGGGAGCTGTTTTTT. It yields the protein CASSVVNRDSPNGELFF.

The chain recombines TRBV14 with TRBJ2-5; 11 positions match TRBD2. Unmatched junction bases numbered 6, after V lost 1 base and J lost 2 bases. Germline values: CDR1 SGHDN, CDR2 FVKESK. The CDR3 contains 17 residues. The CDR3 protein is CASSQGLTSGEQETQYF. In DNA, the CDR3 is TGTGCCAGCAGCCAAGGTCTGACTAGCGGGGAACAAGAGACCCAGTACTTC.

This clone was picked up a small number of times. The chain recombines TRBV9 with TRBJ2-5; 9 bases align to TRBD2. V was pared by 2 bases and J by 5 bases, with 10 bases of the junction left unmatched. CDR3 size: 16 residues. In germline, CDR1 is SGDLS, CDR2 YYNGEE. The CDR3 loop reads CASSVGGGASGETQYF. Written as DNA, the CDR3 is TGTGCCAGCAGCGTCGGCGGGGGGGCGTCAGGGGAGACCCAGTACTTC.

This clone was observed a few times. The chain links TRBV11-3 to TRBJ2-1; D possibly uses TRBD1 or TRBD2 (5 bases each). CDR1 is SGHNT and CDR2 is YENEEA in the germline V gene. The V end was cut by 0 bases, the J end by 2 bases, with 8 bases between. This CDR3 comprises 15 residues. CDR3: CASSLEGTTYNEQFF. CDR3 sequence (DNA): TGTGCCAGCAGCTTAGAGGGGACCACCTACAATGAGCAGTTCTTC.

The chain employs TRBV6-8 and TRBJ2-5; D is unresolved. V dropped 6 bases and J dropped 5 bases, with 16 bases sitting between them. This CDR3 comprises 14 residues. Germline CDR1 reads MNHGY; CDR2 reads SAAAGT. For the CDR3, the DNA is TGTGCCAGCAGCCTCCACCGGGTTCGGGAGACCCAGTACTTC. This codes for CASSLHRVRETQYF.

The V call is TRBV19, the J call TRBJ2-7, with D perhaps TRBD1 (6 bases). Germline V gives CDR1 LNHDA, CDR2 SQIVND (reference sequence). The CDR3 has 14 amino acids. V lost 1 base and J 3 bases, leaving 10 bases between the germline ends. CDR3 coding DNA: TGTGCCAGTAGTATAGGGGAAGGGGGCTACGAGCAGTACTTC. Amino acid sequence: CASSIGEGGYEQYF.

The CDR3 DNA reads TGTGCCAGCTCACCACCGTGGACAGGGGGGATCACTGAAGCTTTCTTT. Protein: CASSPPWTGGITEAFF. This chain joins TRBV18 and TRBJ1-1; 10 nucleotides line up with TRBD1. The CDR3 loop spans 16 amino acids. The V and J ends lost 0 bases and 4 bases, in that order; junction bases with no gene match: 5. Looked up from germline, CDR1 is KGHSH and CDR2 is LQKENI. Based on the CDR3 plus reference TRBV18 and TRBJ1-1, the full variable domain is NAGVMQNPRHLVRRRGQEARLRCSPMKGHSHVYWYRQLPEEGLKFMVYLQKENIIDESGMPKERFSAEFPKEGPSILRIQQVVRGDSAAYFCASSPPWTGGITEAFFGQGTRLTVV.

This clone was seen once. The V call is TRBV25-1, the J call TRBJ1-4; D remains unclear. Trimming shortened V by 5 bases and J by 0 bases, and 10 bases separated the two germline ends. From germline, CDR1 is MGHDK and CDR2 SYGVNS. The length of the CDR3 is 15 residues. Here the CDR3 reads CASSPDAATNEKLFF. DNA of the CDR3: TGTGCCAGCAGTCCTGACGCAGCAACTAATGAAAAACTGTTTTTT.

The V call is TRBV1, the J call TRBJ2-2. TRBV1 is assigned pseudogene status. CDR3 length: 12 residues. The chain's CDR3 is CASSLRSGELFF. DNA of the CDR3: TGCGCCAGCAGCCTTAGGTCCGGGGAGCTGTTTTTT.

The chain joins TRBV7-4 to TRBJ2-5, with D perhaps matching TRBD2 (5 bases). CDR3 size: 13 residues. The V gene's germline CDR1 is SGHVT and CDR2 SQSDAQ. With 4 bases removed from V and 3 bases from J, the gap between germline ends came to 9 bases. The CDR3 region is CASSSPGEETQYF. The CDR3 DNA is TGTGCCAGCAGCTCCCCCGGGGAAGAGACCCAGTACTTC.

The rearrangement joins TRBV28 to TRBJ2-7; D perhaps matches TRBD2 (5 bases). Germline loops: CDR1 MDHEN, CDR2 SYDVKM. CDR3 length: 14 amino acids. V gave up 10 bases and J gave up 4 bases, with 20 bases separating them. The CDR3 nucleotides read TGTGCCACCCTCCCAGAAAGCGGAGCTTACGAGCAGTACTTC. Protein sequence: CATLPESGAYEQYF.

The sample holds a few counts of this clone. V and J are TRBV28 and TRBJ1-3, with D unclear. V dropped 7 bases and J dropped 0 bases, with 13 bases sitting between them. Germline assignment: CDR1 MDHEN and CDR2 SYDVKM. The CDR3 spans 15 residues. DNA of the CDR3: TGTGCCAGCACCCCATTAGGTCACTCTGGAAACACCATATATTTT. Protein product: CASTPLGHSGNTIYF.